This T cell receptor beta chain was identified during a study of immune cell composition in non-small cell lung cancer. Regarding this clone: Its target is not known.

Study conclusions and caveats: No significant correlation existed between pack-years smoked and tumour clonality. Tumour-associated clones >0.5% occurred in 25% to 40% of adenocarcinomas, approximately 74% of squamous. Lung squamous cell carcinoma tumours had significantly higher top 10 clone scores and productive clonality than lung adenocarcinoma.

Clones were sequenced by immunoSEQ multiplex PCR, and TCRdb holds only the in-frame ones, with some missing. Here the sample spans over 850 clones, 69% being singletons. V lost 0 bases to trimming and J lost 4 bases; unmatched junction nucleotides: 7. The CDR3 spans 17 residues. Germline CDR1 is ENHRY and CDR2 is SYGVKD. This receptor was obtained from a human donor with non-small cell lung cancer. V is TRBV10-3 and J is TRBJ2-2; 8 bases fit TRBD1. The sample taken for sequencing was lung tumor tissue. The CDR3 loop reads CAISESTGAFGTGELFF. The CDR3, as DNA: TGTGCCATCAGTGAGTCGACAGGGGCGTTTGGCACCGGGGAGCTGTTTTTT.